This passage covers 12 T cell receptor beta chains from one sample sequenced in a study of human T cells and chemical hapten exposure. The library attached unique molecular identifiers to individual cDNA molecules. A single record per CDR3 protein comes from TCRdb applying MiXCR to the reads. The sample shows about 120,000 distinct CDR3 sequences, 8.5% of them seen only once. Unfractionated whole blood served as the source for total RNA extraction. What was sequenced was whole blood. These receptors originate from a human donor in good health. Some clones in this sample may be carry-over from other donors' samples.

The sample holds many counts of this clonotype. This chain connects TRBV2 to TRBJ1-5; D unclear. CDR1 SNHLY and CDR2 FYNNEI come from the germline V gene. This CDR3 region has 13 residues. V was clipped by 2 bases and J by 5 bases, with 7 bases between them. The CDR3: CASSERWDQPQHF. The CDR3 DNA sequence: TGTGCCAGCAGTGAAAGGTGGGATCAGCCCCAGCATTTT.

This clonotype occurred a few times. The rearrangement links TRBV5-1 to TRBJ2-1; possible D gene TRBD1, 7 bases. Trimming cost V 5 bases and J 9 bases, with 21 bases left between them. The CDR3 is 15 amino acids. Germline assignment: CDR1 SGHRS and CDR2 YFSETQ. This CDR3 reads CASSWRGRDTSEQFF. In DNA form, the CDR3 reads TGCGCCAGCAGTTGGAGGGGGCGCGACACGAGTGAGCAGTTCTTC.

This clonotype has more than one count but fewer than ten. The chain is built from TRBV20-1 and TRBJ1-2; D remains ambiguous. This CDR3 comprises 14 residues. Germline CDR1 reads DFQATT; CDR2 reads SNEGSKA (reference sequence). V dropped 5 bases and J dropped 6 bases, with 19 bases sitting between them. DNA for the CDR3: TGCAGTGCTTCCCGCGGACCTAAGCTGGATGGCTACACCTTC. This translates into CSASRGPKLDGYTF.

This clonotype was found many times. The V gene is TRBV4-3, the J gene TRBJ2-2; D remains unclear. Trimming took off 0 bases at V and 5 bases at J, with 13 bases between the two ends. Germline loops: CDR1 LGHNA, CDR2 YSLEER. There are 16 residues in the CDR3. CDR3 residues: CASSQDQARRTGELFF. The CDR3 DNA reads TGCGCCAGCAGCCAAGATCAGGCTAGAAGGACCGGGGAGCTGTTTTTT.

This clonotype has at least ten counts. V gene TRBV20-1 combines with J gene TRBJ1-1; D may be TRBD1 (6 bases). Trimming shortened V by 4 bases and J by 3 bases, and 12 bases separated the two germline ends. The CDR3 length is 13 residues. CDR1 and CDR2 from the germline V gene are DFQATT and SNEGSKA (reference sequence). The CDR3 bases are TGCAGTGCTACGGGGGCGCGTGACACTGAAGCTTTCTTT. It is translated as CSATGARDTEAFF.

The table lists this clonotype with many counts. The V call is TRBV10-2, the J call TRBJ2-7, with TRBD1 matching over 8 bases. This CDR3 region has 16 residues. CDR1 WSHSY and CDR2 SAAADI come from the germline V gene. V lost 3 bases to trimming and J lost 6 bases; unmatched junction nucleotides: 13. The CDR3 region is CASSDWTGIGSGEQYF. CDR3 nucleotide sequence: TGCGCCAGCAGTGATTGGACAGGGATTGGGAGTGGCGAGCAGTACTTC.

This clonotype was detected many times. This chain connects TRBV10-3 to TRBJ1-2; possibly TRBD1 for D (5 bases). Trimming took off 3 bases at V and 7 bases at J, with 18 bases between the two ends. This CDR3 comprises 15 residues. Germline V CDR1 and CDR2: ENHRY, SYGVKD. The CDR3 bases are TGTGCCATCAGTGAAAGCGGGTCGGGGGGAAGTGGCTACACCTTC. Translated, it gives CAISESGSGGSGYTF.

This clonotype was counted a few times. The chain uses TRBV7-2 and TRBJ1-1, with 10 bases aligning to TRBD1. From germline, CDR1 is SGHTA and CDR2 FQGNSA. The CDR3 runs to 15 residues. J lost 8 bases, V lost 5 bases, and 11 bases had no gene match. This CDR3 is CASSQDRGLRTEAFF. DNA of the CDR3: TGTGCCAGCAGCCAAGACAGGGGGCTAAGGACCGAAGCTTTCTTT.

The genes are TRBV13 and TRBJ2-7; no definite D call. In germline, CDR1 is PRHDT, CDR2 FYEKMQ (reference sequence). Trimming stripped 0 bases from V and 5 bases from J, with 5 bases between. The CDR3 is 12 amino acids. The CDR3 region is CASSLGQDEQYF. CDR3 coding DNA: TGTGCCAGCAGCTTAGGGCAAGACGAGCAGTACTTC.

The gene calls are TRBV25-1 and TRBJ2-1, with no clear D. The CDR3 extends over 15 amino acids. V lost 4 bases, J lost 2 bases, and 12 bases lay in between. In germline, CDR1 is MGHDK, CDR2 SYGVNS. The CDR3 reads CASSVPHKAYNEQFF. The CDR3 DNA follows: TGTGCCAGCAGTGTTCCTCACAAGGCCTACAATGAGCAGTTCTTC.

This clonotype was detected many times. The V gene is TRBV10-1, the J gene TRBJ1-1; maybe TRBD1 (6 bases). V lost 7 bases and J lost 4, with 10 bases in between. This CDR3 is built from 12 residues. From germline, CDR1 is WNHNN and CDR2 SYGVQD (reference sequence). CDR3 DNA sequence: TGCGCCAGCATGGAGGGGGGCACTGAAGCTTTCTTT. Protein product: CASMEGGTEAFF.

This clonotype was counted only a few times. The rearrangement joins TRBV29-1 to TRBJ2-5; D may match TRBD1 or TRBD2 (5 bases each). The CDR3 spans 13 residues. V was trimmed by 6 bases and J by 5 bases, leaving 16 bases between them. Germline V lookup: CDR1 SQVTM, CDR2 ANQGSEA. The CDR3: CSVEGSSWETQYF. The CDR3 nucleotides read TGCAGCGTCGAGGGGTCTAGCTGGGAGACCCAGTACTTC. The entire variable domain, with the rest obtained from reference TRBV29-1 and TRBJ2-5, is as follows: SAVISQKPSRDICQRGTSLTIQCQVDSQVTMMFWYRQQPGQSLTLIATANQGSEATYESGFVIDKFPISRPNLTFSTLTVSNMSPEDSSIYLCSVEGSSWETQYFGPGTRLLVL.